This T cell receptor beta chain was identified in a study of cytomegalovirus exposure and HLA in healthy donors. The PCR used 60 Vbeta and 13 Jbeta primers. The protocol was immunoSEQ multiplex PCR, while the TCRdb copy is restricted to in-frame clones and leaves out a portion. The sample has 150,000 to 180,000 clones, roughly 77% seen once. Participants comprised healthy donors of bone marrow. Overall study findings and caveats: TCR beta V- and J-gene trimming, according to a later analysis, was linked to a missense DCLRE1C variant. About 87% or about 30% of the time was how often most TCR beta V segments were productive, according to an earlier analysis.

The CDR3 is 16 amino acids. Unmatched junction bases numbered 10, after V lost 4 bases and J lost 8 bases. Germline V lookup: CDR1 SGHNT, CDR2 YYREEE (reference sequence). Turning to this clone: No antigen is known for it.

Sequenced: PBMCs. This TCR came from a man between 25 and 39 years old in good health and CMV-seropositive. The V gene is TRBV5-4, the J gene TRBJ1-4; TRBD1 agrees at 11 bases. For the CDR3, the DNA is TGTGCCAGCAGCCCAGGACAGGGGGCCTTCGGGGAAAAACTGTTTTTT. Its protein product is CASSPGQGAFGEKLFF.